Below are 19 T cell receptor beta chains sequenced from a single sample in a study of shared clonotypes between healthy human individuals. TCRdb's copy holds only in-frame clones and misses some; the assay was immunoSEQ multiplex PCR. Found here are approximately 740,000 clones, more than 85% of them singletons; the top ten hold around 24%. CD45RO-negative cells were positively selected for CCR7, leaving out terminally differentiated effector memory CD45RA+ cells. Sequenced sample: naive CD8+ T cells sorted from blood. The receptors here all came from a man aged 30 to 39 in good health.

The chain combines TRBV9 with TRBJ1-4; D might be TRBD1 (5 bases). The CDR3 sequence is 17 residues long. The ends were cut back, 2 bases at V and 0 bases at J, with 14 bases in the middle. Germline lookup yields CDR1 SGDLS and CDR2 YYNGEE. CDR3 in amino acids: CASSVSGLLSTNEKLFF. The DNA for the CDR3 is TGTGCCAGCAGCGTGTCAGGGCTTCTTTCAACTAATGAAAAACTGTTTTTT.

The V gene is TRBV2, the J gene TRBJ2-5; 11 bases match TRBD2. This CDR3 contains 16 residues. Trimming took 1 base from V and 3 from J; bases not matched to a gene: 4. Germline values: CDR1 SNHLY, CDR2 FYNNEI. The CDR3 region has the DNA TGTGCCAGCAGTGAAGTACCGGGACTAGCGGAAGAGACCCAGTACTTC. Amino acid sequence: CASSEVPGLAEETQYF.

The count of this clone is one. In the same sample, other DNA sequences code for this CDR3. The V call is TRBV4-3, the J call TRBJ2-7, with 11 bases identical to TRBD1. The CDR3 spans 14 residues. The germline V gene encodes CDR1 LGHNA and CDR2 YSLEER. V lost 4 bases and J lost 4; bases outside the gene matches: 3. The CDR3 loop reads CASSPGQGAYEQYF. CDR3 DNA sequence: TGCGCCAGCAGCCCCGGACAGGGGGCTTACGAGCAGTACTTC.

The chain has TRBV2 and TRBJ2-3, with D perhaps matching TRBD1 (6 bases). The germline V gene has CDR1 SNHLY and CDR2 FYNNEI. Trimming shortened V by 8 bases and J by 8 bases, and 20 bases separated the two germline ends. The CDR3 has 14 residues. The CDR3 is CASLGDRSTGTQYF. The CDR3 nucleotides read TGTGCCAGCCTGGGAGACAGGAGCACGGGTACGCAGTATTTT.

The chain is built from TRBV7-2 and TRBJ2-1; TRBD1 agrees at 10 bases. Losses at the gene ends were 7 bases for V and 8 bases for J; bases not matched to a gene: 11. Germline V lookup: CDR1 SGHTA, CDR2 FQGNSA. The CDR3 is made up of 15 amino acids. The CDR3 DNA reads TGTGCCAGCACACTCGACAGGGGGCGAGGATATGAGCAGTTCTTC. It encodes CASTLDRGRGYEQFF.

The chain links TRBV2 to TRBJ2-1; TRBD2 matches 10 bases. CDR3 length equals 14 residues. V lost 3 bases, J lost 8 bases, and 4 bases stayed unmatched. The germline V gene has CDR1 SNHLY and CDR2 FYNNEI. The CDR3 sequence is CASSELAGDHEQFF. The DNA of the CDR3 is TGTGCCAGCAGTGAGCTAGCGGGAGACCATGAGCAGTTCTTC.

The chain's CDR3 is CASSQDAPRSSYNEQFF. The CDR3 DNA sequence: TGCGCCAGCAGCCAAGATGCGCCCAGGAGCTCCTACAATGAGCAGTTCTTC. The chain recombines TRBV4-3 with TRBJ2-1, with no clear D. Germline V gene sequence: CDR1 LGHNA, CDR2 YSLEER. The CDR3 runs to 17 residues. The V and J ends lost 0 bases and 0 bases respectively, with 12 bases between them.

Regarding this clone: Different DNA sequences within this sample yield the same CDR3. J is TRBJ2-7 and V is TRBV19; D not certain. Trimming took off 3 bases at V and 2 bases at J, with 11 bases between the two ends. Germline CDR1 LNHDA, CDR2 SQIVND (reference sequence). The CDR3 covers 14 residues. The CDR3 DNA reads TGTGCCAGTAGTATTTTTGGCGGAACCTACGAGCAGTACTTC. This codes for CASSIFGGTYEQYF.

The chain carries TRBV29-1 and TRBJ2-1; TRBD2 matches at 11 bases. Germline CDR1 is SQVTM and CDR2 is ANQGSEA. Trimming at V came to 3 bases and at J to 7 bases, leaving 8 bases not matched to a gene. The CDR3 runs to 15 residues. CDR3 in DNA: TGCAGCGTTGAGAGCTCCTGGACTAGCGGGAATGAGCAGTTCTTC. Translation gives CSVESSWTSGNEQFF.

This sequence joins TRBV29-1 and TRBJ2-7; possible D gene TRBD2, 5 bases. The germline V and J ends were trimmed by 2 bases and 3 bases, with 5 bases remaining between them. The germline CDR1 and CDR2 sequences are SQVTM and ANQGSEA. The CDR3 length is 11 residues. The CDR3 DNA reads as TGCAGCGTTGAACGGGGCTACGAGCAGTACTTC. Translated, it gives CSVERGYEQYF.

V gene TRBV7-9 combines with J gene TRBJ1-3; D is undetermined. Germline loops: CDR1 SEHNR, CDR2 FQNEAQ (reference sequence). The V gene lost 4 bases and the J gene lost 3 bases, with 7 bases spanning the gap. CDR3 size: 13 residues. The CDR3 DNA reads as TGTGCCAGCAGCTCGGACCTTGGAAACACCATATATTTT. This encodes CASSSDLGNTIYF.

This sequence joins TRBV15 and TRBJ2-1, with 11 positions matching TRBD2. V lost 8 bases to trimming and J lost 0 bases; unmatched junction nucleotides: 3. This CDR3 region has 15 residues. Germline CDR1 is LNHNV and CDR2 is YYDKDF (reference sequence). The chain's CDR3 is CATGTSGYSYNEQFF. Here the CDR3 DNA reads TGTGCCACCGGGACTAGCGGATACTCCTACAATGAGCAGTTCTTC. Together with reference TRBV15 and TRBJ2-1, the CDR3 gives the full variable domain: DAMVIQNPRYQVTQFGKPVTLSCSQTLNHNVMYWYQQKSSQAPKLLFHYYDKDFNNEADTPDNFQSRRPNTSFCFLDIRSPGLGDTAMYLCATGTSGYSYNEQFFGPGTRLTVL.

V is TRBV7-3 and J is TRBJ2-3; TRBD2 aligns across 8 bases. The CDR3 extends over 16 amino acids. J lost 8 bases, V lost 5 bases, and 15 bases had no gene match. Germline assignment: CDR1 SGHTA and CDR2 FQGTGA. The CDR3 loop is CASSQTPGLGLATQYF. CDR3 nucleotides: TGTGCCAGCAGCCAAACTCCGGGACTAGGACTGGCTACGCAGTATTTT.

This chain links TRBV29-1 with TRBJ2-7; TRBD2 agrees at 12 bases. V lost 3 bases, J lost 5 bases, and 5 bases stayed unmatched. Germline assignment: CDR1 SQVTM and CDR2 ANQGSEA. CDR3 length: 14 residues. This CDR3 is CSVDPSGRDNEQYF. CDR3 DNA sequence: TGCAGCGTTGATCCTAGCGGGAGGGATAACGAGCAGTACTTC.

The V call is TRBV7-8, the J call TRBJ2-7; 8 bases are a match to TRBD2. This CDR3 has 15 amino acids. Germline V CDR1 and CDR2: SGHVS, FQNEAQ. V shed 0 bases, J shed 2 bases, and the junction held 3 bases outside the gene matches. The CDR3 loop is CASSLAGTRTYEQYF. DNA of the CDR3: TGTGCCAGCAGCTTAGCCGGGACTAGAACCTACGAGCAGTACTTC.

The chain has TRBV7-8 and TRBJ2-5; TRBD2 aligns across 7 bases. CDR1 is SGHVS and CDR2 is FQNEAQ in the germline V gene. Unmatched junction bases numbered 12, after V lost 7 bases and J lost 4 bases. This CDR3 is 15 amino acids long. The CDR3 loop is CASTISGVRGETQYF. The CDR3 nucleotides read TGTGCCAGCACCATCAGCGGGGTAAGAGGAGAGACCCAGTACTTC.

The V gene is TRBV5-6, the J gene TRBJ2-2; 7 bases match TRBD1. V was pared by 4 bases and J by 6 bases, with 6 bases of the junction left unmatched. Germline V lookup: CDR1 SGHDT, CDR2 YYEEEE. The CDR3 length is 14 residues. The CDR3 DNA reads as TGTGCCAGCAGCAATCGTGACAGGGCCGGGGAGCTGTTTTTT. As protein: CASSNRDRAGELFF. The variable domain in full, with the rest retrieved from reference TRBV5-6 and TRBJ2-2, is DAGVTQSPTHLIKTRGQQVTLRCSPKSGHDTVSWYQQALGQGPQFIFQYYEEEERQRGNFPDRFSGHQFPNYSSELNVNALLLGDSALYLCASSNRDRAGELFFGEGSRLTVL.

Details on this clone: Other DNA sequences in the same sample also yield this CDR3. This chain uses TRBV29-1 with TRBJ2-5; TRBD2 aligns across 7 bases. J gave up 1 base and V 3 bases, and 2 bases lay outside the gene matches. In germline, CDR1 is SQVTM, CDR2 ANQGSEA. This CDR3 has 13 amino acids. CDR3 sequence: CSVEGGVQETQYF. CDR3 in DNA: TGCAGCGTTGAGGGGGGGGTCCAAGAGACCCAGTACTTC.

The chain carries TRBV7-8 and TRBJ2-5, with D unresolved. V lost 2 bases, J lost 4 bases, and 14 bases lay in between. The CDR3 runs 15 residues. CDR1 is SGHVS, CDR2 FQNEAQ, per germline. In DNA form, the CDR3 reads TGTGCCAGCAGCTTATATCAAAACTACTCAGAGACCCAGTACTTC. Encoded protein: CASSLYQNYSETQYF.